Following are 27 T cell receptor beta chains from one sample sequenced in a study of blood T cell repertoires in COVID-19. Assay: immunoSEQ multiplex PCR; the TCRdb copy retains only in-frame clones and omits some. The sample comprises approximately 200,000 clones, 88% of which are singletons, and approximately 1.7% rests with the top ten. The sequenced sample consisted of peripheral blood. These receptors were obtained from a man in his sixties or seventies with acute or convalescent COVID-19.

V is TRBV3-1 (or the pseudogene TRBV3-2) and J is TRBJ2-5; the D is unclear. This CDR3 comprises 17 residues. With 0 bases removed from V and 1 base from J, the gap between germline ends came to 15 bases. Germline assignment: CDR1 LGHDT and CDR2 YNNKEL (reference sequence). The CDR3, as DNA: TGTGCCAGCAGCCAAGACGCGATGAATTTGGTCCAAGAGACCCAGTACTTC. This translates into CASSQDAMNLVQETQYF.

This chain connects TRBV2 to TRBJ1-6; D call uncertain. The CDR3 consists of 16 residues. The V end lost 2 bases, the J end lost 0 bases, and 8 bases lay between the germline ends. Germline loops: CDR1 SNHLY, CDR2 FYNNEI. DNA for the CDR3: TGTGCCAGCAGTGAATTGGAGAGCTCCTATAATTCACCCCTCCACTTT. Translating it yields CASSELESSYNSPLHF.

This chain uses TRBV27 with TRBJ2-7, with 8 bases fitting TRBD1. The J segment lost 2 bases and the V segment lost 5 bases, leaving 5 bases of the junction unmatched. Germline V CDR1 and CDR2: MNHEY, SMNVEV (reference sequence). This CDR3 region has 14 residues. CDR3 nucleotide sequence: TGTGCCAGCAGTCAGACAGGGGCGACCTACGAGCAGTACTTC. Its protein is CASSQTGATYEQYF.

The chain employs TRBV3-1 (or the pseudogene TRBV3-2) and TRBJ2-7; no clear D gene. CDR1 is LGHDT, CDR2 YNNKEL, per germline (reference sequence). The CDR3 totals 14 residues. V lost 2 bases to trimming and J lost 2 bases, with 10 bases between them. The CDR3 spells CASSQRTVTYEQYF. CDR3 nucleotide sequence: TGTGCCAGCAGCCAACGAACTGTCACCTACGAGCAGTACTTC.

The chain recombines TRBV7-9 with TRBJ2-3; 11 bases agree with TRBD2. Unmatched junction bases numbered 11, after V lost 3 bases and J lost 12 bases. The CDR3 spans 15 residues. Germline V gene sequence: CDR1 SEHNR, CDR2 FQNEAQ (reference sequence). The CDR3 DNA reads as TGTGCCAGCAGCTTCTCCACATCCACTAGCGGGAGTCAGTATTTT. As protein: CASSFSTSTSGSQYF.

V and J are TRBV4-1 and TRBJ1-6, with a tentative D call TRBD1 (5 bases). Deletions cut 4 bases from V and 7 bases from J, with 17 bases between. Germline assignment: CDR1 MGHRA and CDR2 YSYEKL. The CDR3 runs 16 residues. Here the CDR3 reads CASSPGGGVENSPLHF. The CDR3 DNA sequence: TGCGCCAGCAGCCCCGGCGGGGGGGTGGAAAATTCACCCCTCCACTTT.

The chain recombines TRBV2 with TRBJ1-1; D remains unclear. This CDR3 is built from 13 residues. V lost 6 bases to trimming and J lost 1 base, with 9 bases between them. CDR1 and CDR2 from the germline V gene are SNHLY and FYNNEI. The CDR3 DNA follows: TGTGCCAGCAGGGCCGAGGGGAACACTGAAGCTTTCTTT. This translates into CASRAEGNTEAFF.

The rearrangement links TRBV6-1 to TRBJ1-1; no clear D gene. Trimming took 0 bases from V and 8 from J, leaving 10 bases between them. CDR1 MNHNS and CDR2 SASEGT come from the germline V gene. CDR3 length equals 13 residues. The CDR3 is CASSEAPGKEAFF. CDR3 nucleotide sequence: TGTGCCAGCAGTGAAGCTCCGGGAAAAGAAGCTTTCTTT.

The CDR3 loop is CASSLTSGRYEQYF. In DNA, the CDR3 is TGCGCCAGCAGCTTGACTAGCGGGAGGTACGAGCAGTACTTC. The chain recombines TRBV5-1 with TRBJ2-7; the match to TRBD2 covers 12 bases. This CDR3 contains 14 residues. CDR1 and CDR2 (germline): SGHRS, YFSETQ. The trim removed 1 base at V and 4 bases at J, leaving 0 bases unmatched.

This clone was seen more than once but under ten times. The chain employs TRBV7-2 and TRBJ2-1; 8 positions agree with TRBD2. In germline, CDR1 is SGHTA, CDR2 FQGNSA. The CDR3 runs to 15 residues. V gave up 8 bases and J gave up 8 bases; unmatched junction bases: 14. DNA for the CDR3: TGTGCCAGCCCCGGGAGGGGTTGGCTACGCGATGAGCAGTTCTTC. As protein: CASPGRGWLRDEQFF.

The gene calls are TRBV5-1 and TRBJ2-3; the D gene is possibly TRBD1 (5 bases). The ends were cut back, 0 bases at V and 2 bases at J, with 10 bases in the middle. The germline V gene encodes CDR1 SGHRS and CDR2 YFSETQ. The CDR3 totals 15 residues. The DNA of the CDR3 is TGCGCCAGCAGCTTGGATACAGGAACCACAGATACGCAGTATTTT. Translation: CASSLDTGTTDTQYF. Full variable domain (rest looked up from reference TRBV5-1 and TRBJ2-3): KAGVTQTPRYLIKTRGQQVTLSCSPISGHRSVSWYQQTPGQGLQFLFEYFSETQRNKGNFPGRFSGRQFSNSRSEMNVSTLELGDSALYLCASSLDTGTTDTQYFGPGTRLTVL.

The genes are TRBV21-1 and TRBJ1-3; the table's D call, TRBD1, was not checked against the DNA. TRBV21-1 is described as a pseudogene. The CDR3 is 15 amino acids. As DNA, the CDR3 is TGTGCCAGCAGCAATTTGCCAGGGTTTGGAAACACCATATATTTT. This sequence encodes CASSNLPGFGNTIYF.

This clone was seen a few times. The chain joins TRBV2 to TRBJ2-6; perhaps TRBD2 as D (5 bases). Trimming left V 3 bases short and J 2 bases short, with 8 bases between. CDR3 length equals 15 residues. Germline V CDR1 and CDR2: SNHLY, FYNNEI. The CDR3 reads CASSDPAAGANVLTF. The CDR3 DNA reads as TGTGCCAGCAGTGATCCAGCGGCTGGGGCCAACGTCCTGACTTTC.

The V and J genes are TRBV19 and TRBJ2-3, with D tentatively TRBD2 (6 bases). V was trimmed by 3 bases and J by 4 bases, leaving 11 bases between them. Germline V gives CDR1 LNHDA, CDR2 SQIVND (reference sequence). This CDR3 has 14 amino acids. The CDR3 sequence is CASSIQPGADTQYF. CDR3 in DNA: TGTGCCAGTAGTATCCAACCGGGAGCAGATACGCAGTATTTT.

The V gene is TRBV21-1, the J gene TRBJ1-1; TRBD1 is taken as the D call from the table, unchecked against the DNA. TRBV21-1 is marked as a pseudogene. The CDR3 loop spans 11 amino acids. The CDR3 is CASSSDSEAFF. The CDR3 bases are TGTGCCAGCAGCAGTGACAGTGAAGCTTTCTTT.

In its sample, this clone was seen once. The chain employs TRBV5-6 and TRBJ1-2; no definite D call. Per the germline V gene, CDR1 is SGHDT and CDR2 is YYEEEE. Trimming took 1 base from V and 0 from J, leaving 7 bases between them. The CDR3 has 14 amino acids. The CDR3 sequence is CASSLKNTNYGYTF. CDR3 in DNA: TGTGCCAGCAGCTTGAAAAATACTAACTATGGCTACACCTTC.

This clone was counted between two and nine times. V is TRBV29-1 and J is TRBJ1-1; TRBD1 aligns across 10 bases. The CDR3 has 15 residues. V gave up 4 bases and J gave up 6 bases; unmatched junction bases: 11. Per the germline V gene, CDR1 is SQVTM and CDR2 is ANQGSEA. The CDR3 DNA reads TGCAGCGTTGTAGGGACAGGGGTCGCAGGATCTGAAGCTTTCTTT. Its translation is CSVVGTGVAGSEAFF.

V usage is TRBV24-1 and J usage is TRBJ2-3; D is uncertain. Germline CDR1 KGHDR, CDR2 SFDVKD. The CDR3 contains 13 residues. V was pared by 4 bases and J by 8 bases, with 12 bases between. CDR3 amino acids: CATSDNYFGTQYF. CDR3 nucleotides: TGTGCCACCAGTGACAACTACTTCGGTACGCAGTATTTT.

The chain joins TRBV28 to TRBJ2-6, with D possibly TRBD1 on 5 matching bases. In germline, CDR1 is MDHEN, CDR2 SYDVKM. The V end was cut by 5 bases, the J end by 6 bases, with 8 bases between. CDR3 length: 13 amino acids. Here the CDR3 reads CASSATAANVLTF. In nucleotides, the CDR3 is TGTGCCAGCAGTGCGACAGCGGCCAACGTCCTGACTTTC. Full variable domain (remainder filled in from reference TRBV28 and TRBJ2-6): DVKVTQSSRYLVKRTGEKVFLECVQDMDHENMFWYRQDPGLGLRLIYFSYDVKMKEKGDIPEGYSVSREKKERFSLILESASTNQTSMYLCASSATAANVLTFGAGSRLTVL.

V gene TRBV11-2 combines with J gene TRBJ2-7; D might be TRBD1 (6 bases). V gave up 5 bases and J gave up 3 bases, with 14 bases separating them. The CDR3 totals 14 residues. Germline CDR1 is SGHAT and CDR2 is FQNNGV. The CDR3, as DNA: TGTGCCAGCAGCCCACGACAGGAGAACTACGAGCAGTACTTC. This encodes CASSPRQENYEQYF.

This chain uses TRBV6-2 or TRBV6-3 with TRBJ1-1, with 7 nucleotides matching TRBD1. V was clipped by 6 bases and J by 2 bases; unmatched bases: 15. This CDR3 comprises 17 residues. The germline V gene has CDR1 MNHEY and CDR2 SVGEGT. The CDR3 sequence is CASSPTTGPSGNTEAFF. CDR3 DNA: TGTGCCAGCAGCCCTACGACAGGGCCATCGGGAAACACTGAAGCTTTCTTT.

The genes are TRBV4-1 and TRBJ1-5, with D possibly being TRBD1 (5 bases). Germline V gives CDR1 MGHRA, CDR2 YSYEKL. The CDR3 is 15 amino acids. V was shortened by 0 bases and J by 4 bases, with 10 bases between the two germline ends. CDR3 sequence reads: CASSQDVGGNQPQHF. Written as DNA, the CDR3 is TGCGCCAGCAGCCAAGATGTCGGGGGGAATCAGCCCCAGCATTTT.

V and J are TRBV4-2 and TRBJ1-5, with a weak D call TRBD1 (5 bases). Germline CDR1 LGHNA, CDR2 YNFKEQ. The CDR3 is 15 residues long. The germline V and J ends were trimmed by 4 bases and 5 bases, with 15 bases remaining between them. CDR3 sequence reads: CASSPSGNGDQPQHF. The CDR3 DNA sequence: TGTGCCAGCAGCCCGTCAGGGAACGGCGATCAGCCCCAGCATTTT.

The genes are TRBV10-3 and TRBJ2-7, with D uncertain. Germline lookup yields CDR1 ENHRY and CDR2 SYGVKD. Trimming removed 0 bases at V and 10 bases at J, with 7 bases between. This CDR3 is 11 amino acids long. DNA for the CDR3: TGTGCCATCAGTGAGTCGTCGAGCCAGTACTTC. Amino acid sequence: CAISESSSQYF.

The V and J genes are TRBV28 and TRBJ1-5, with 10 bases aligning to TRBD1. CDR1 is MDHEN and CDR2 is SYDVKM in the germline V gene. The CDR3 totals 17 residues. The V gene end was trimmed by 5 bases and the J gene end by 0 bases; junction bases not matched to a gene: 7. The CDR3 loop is CASSPTTGGPSNQPQHF. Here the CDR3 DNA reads TGTGCCAGCAGTCCTACGACAGGGGGCCCTAGCAATCAGCCCCAGCATTTT.

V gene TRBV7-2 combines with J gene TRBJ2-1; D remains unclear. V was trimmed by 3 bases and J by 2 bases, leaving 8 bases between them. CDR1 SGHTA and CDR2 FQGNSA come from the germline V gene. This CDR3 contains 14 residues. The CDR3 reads CASSFSPAYNEQFF. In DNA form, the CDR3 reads TGTGCCAGCAGCTTTAGCCCGGCCTACAATGAGCAGTTCTTC.

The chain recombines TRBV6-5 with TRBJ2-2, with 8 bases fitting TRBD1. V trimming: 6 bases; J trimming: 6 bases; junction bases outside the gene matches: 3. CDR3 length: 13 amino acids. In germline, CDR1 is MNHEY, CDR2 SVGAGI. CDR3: CASRLTGAGELFF. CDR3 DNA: TGTGCCAGCAGGCTGACAGGGGCCGGGGAGCTGTTTTTT.